The rows below give T cell receptor beta chains drawn from one sample of a study of blood T cell repertoires in COVID-19. Clones were sequenced by immunoSEQ multiplex PCR, and TCRdb holds only the in-frame ones, with some missing. The sample carries 180,000 or so clones, more than 75% recorded once. Sequenced sample: PBMCs or T cells enriched from blood (not recorded which). These receptors originate from a woman in her 30s who had recovered from COVID-19. Each CDR3 is given with its conserved first and last residue. A D gene is named only where the DNA matches it firmly. Clone size is stated in some rows and not others, as once, few, many or a class when expanded.

- | TRBD2 | TRBJ2-7 | TRBV10-3 | TGTGCCATCAGTCCGCGGGGGGCGAGCTCCTACGAGCAGTACTTC | CAISPRGASSYEQYF
- | TRBD2 | TRBJ2-5 | TRBV7-2 | TGTGCCAGCAGAACTAGCGGGAACGGGGAGACCCAGTACTTC | CASRTSGNGETQYF
few | - | TRBJ2-7 | TRBV11-2 | TGTGCCAGCAGCTTCTTACAGGGCCCCTACGAGCAGTACTTC | CASSFLQGPYEQYF
once | TRBD1 | TRBJ1-2 | TRBV30 | TGTGCCTGGAATGACAGGGGCTATGGCTACACCTTC | CAWNDRGYGYTF
- | TRBD1 | TRBJ1-2 | TRBV5-1 | TGCGCCAGCAGCTCGCCGGGACAGCCCCTTAAGGTGTCGTTC | CASSSPGQPLKVSF
few | TRBD1 | TRBJ2-7 | TRBV5-1 | TGCGCCAGCAGCGAGGGACAGAACTACGAGCAGTACTTC | CASSEGQNYEQYF
- | - | TRBJ2-3 | TRBV2 | TGTGCCAGCAGGCCAGACACAGATACGCAGTATTTT | CASRPDTDTQYF
once | - | TRBJ1-5 | TRBV3-1/TRBV3-2 | TGTGCCAGCAGCCAAGACTCCGATCAGCCCCAGCATTTT | CASSQDSDQPQHF
- | TRBD1 | TRBJ2-1 | TRBV19 | TGTGCCAGTAGCCCAAGTTGGGACAGGGACGACAATGAGCAGTTCTTC | CASSPSWDRDDNEQFF
- | TRBD1 | TRBJ2-7 | TRBV7-9 | TGTGCCAGCAGCTTATTACAGGGGGCTGACGAGCAGTACTTC | CASSLLQGADEQYF
- | - | TRBJ1-5 | TRBV4-1 | TGCGCCAGCAGCCCCTGGGGGGGGTTTAATCAGCCCCAGCATTTT | CASSPWGGFNQPQHF
- | - | TRBJ1-5 | TRBV10-3 | TGTGCCATCAGTGCCCAGGGGAGCAATCAGCCCCAGCATTTT | CAISAQGSNQPQHF
- | - | TRBJ2-7 | TRBV28 | TGTGCCAGCAGTTTACTCATCGTTGGCACCTACGAGCAGTACTTC | CASSLLIVGTYEQYF
- | - | TRBJ2-7 | TRBV7-8 | TGTGCCAGCAGCTTAGTAGCCTACGAGCAGTACTTC | CASSLVAYEQYF
- | TRBD1 | TRBJ1-5 | TRBV15 | TGTGCCACCACGGAAGACAGGGCCTATAGCAATCAGCCCCAGCATTTT | CATTEDRAYSNQPQHF
- | TRBD1 | TRBJ2-5 | TRBV5-1 | TGCGCCAGCGGACCGGGATCGACAGGGGGCTTAGAGACCCAGTACTTC | CASGPGSTGGLETQYF
- | - | TRBJ2-7 | TRBV27 | TGTGCCAGCAGTCCTAAAGTGACAGGCATCTACGAGCAGTACTTC | CASSPKVTGIYEQYF
- | TRBD1 | TRBJ2-4 | TRBV5-4 | TGTGCCAGCAGCTCGGGGACAGGGAGGTACATTCAGTACTTC | CASSSGTGRYIQYF
- | TRBD2 | TRBJ2-2 | TRBV11-3 | TGTGCCAGCAGCCGACACGTGAGCGGGAGAACCGGGGAGCTGTTTTTT | CASSRHVSGRTGELFF
- | TRBD2 | TRBJ2-7 | TRBV5-4 | TGTGCCAGCAGCTCGAATATAGCGGGAGGGCCAGGCGAGCAGTACTTC | CASSSNIAGGPGEQYF
- | TRBD1 | TRBJ1-1 | TRBV7-9 | TGTGCCAGCAGCCCGACAGGGTTGCCCACTGAAGCTTTCTTT | CASSPTGLPTEAFF
- | TRBD2 | TRBJ2-5 | TRBV5-6 | TGTGCCAGCAGCTTGATTGGACTAGGAGAGACCCAGTACTTC | CASSLIGLGETQYF
- | - | TRBJ2-1 | TRBV29-1 | TGCAGCGTTGTCCCCGGGGGACTCGGTGAGCAGTTCTTC | CSVVPGGLGEQFF
- | - | TRBJ1-3 | TRBV4-1 | TGCGCCAGCAGCCAAGACCCACCTATCGGGACAAGGTCTGGAAACACCATATATTTT | CASSQDPPIGTRSGNTIYF
- | - | TRBJ1-5 | TRBV28 | TGTGCCAGCAGTTTCATGCAGGGGAATCAGCCCCAGCATTTT | CASSFMQGNQPQHF
- | - | TRBJ2-7 | TRBV6-5 | TGTGCCAGCAGTTACTTGGGACTTGCCTACGAGCAGTACTTC | CASSYLGLAYEQYF
- | TRBD2 | TRBJ2-3 | TRBV24-1 | TGTGCCACCAGTGATCCCCGGACTAGCGGGAAAGCGGATACGCAGTATTTT | CATSDPRTSGKADTQYF
- | TRBD1 | TRBJ1-3 | TRBV19 | TGTGCCAGCAAAGACAGGGGGCTCGGAAACACCATATATTTT | CASKDRGLGNTIYF
once | TRBD2 | TRBJ2-7 | TRBV15 | TGTGCCACCAGCAGAGGGGGGACTAGCGGGAACTACGAGCAGTACTTC | CATSRGGTSGNYEQYF
- | TRBD2 | TRBJ2-5 | TRBV2 | TGTGCCAGCAAGCAGGGGCGTCTAGCGGGAGTTGAGACCCAGTACTTC | CASKQGRLAGVETQYF